The table lists the clone carrying this T cell receptor (beta chain) with a count of one. Its antigen is undetermined. Some clones are missing from TCRdb's copy, which holds only in-frame ones; the method was immunoSEQ multiplex PCR. The sample has 20,000 to 30,000 clones, around 74% seen once. With the ViraFEST assay, the study expanded antigen-specific CD4+ T cells using viral peptide pools, then sequenced them. Scientists isolated CD4+ T cells after an approximately 11-day culture period ended. The study found no prior SARS-CoV-2 infection in the vaccine recipients, who tested negative for nucleocapsid antibodies. On days 3 and 7, fresh IL-2 medium replaced half the medium. This entry comes from a study of vaccination effects on CD4 cells after COVID-19. The wider study: Participants got two doses of BNT162b2 or mRNA-1273 vaccine.

Losses at the gene ends were 0 bases for V and 5 bases for J; bases not matched to a gene: 4. The CDR3 length is 16 residues. CDR1 is SGHRS and CDR2 is YFSETQ in the germline V gene. Findings and caveats of the study: Common cold coronavirus cross-reactivity was shown by only 1 of 255 vaccine-induced clones in healthy vaccinees.

The source material was CD4+ T cells from PBMCs cultured with SARS-CoV-2 spike peptides, sampled before COVID-19 vaccination. The clonotype was recovered from a human donor who received a COVID-19 vaccine. This chain connects TRBV5-1 to TRBJ2-2; 10 bases are shared with TRBD1. CDR3 DNA sequence: TGCGCCAGCAGCTTGGTAGCGGACAGGGGGACCGGGGAGCTGTTTTTT. It codes for CASSLVADRGTGELFF.